Sequencing of this T cell receptor beta chain was carried out in a study of shared clonotypes between healthy human individuals. From germline, CDR1 is MNHNS and CDR2 SASEGT. The ends lost 6 bases at V and 5 bases at J; junction bases unmatched: 5. The CDR3 contains 13 residues. The assay was immunoSEQ multiplex PCR, and TCRdb's table has in-frame clones only and misses some. The sample carries roughly 1,000,000 clones, roughly 74% recorded once. This chain uses TRBV6-1 with TRBJ2-7; 9 nucleotides align to TRBD1. The TCR was taken from a man in his late teens or twenties in good health. Some clones in this sample may be carry-over from other donors' samples. The sequenced material came from memory CD4+ T cells from PBMCs. Subset meaning: CD45RA-negative fraction. CDR3 nucleotides: TGTGCCAGCAGGACAGGGGGTAACGACGAGCAGTACTTC. Protein product: CASRTGGNDEQYF.